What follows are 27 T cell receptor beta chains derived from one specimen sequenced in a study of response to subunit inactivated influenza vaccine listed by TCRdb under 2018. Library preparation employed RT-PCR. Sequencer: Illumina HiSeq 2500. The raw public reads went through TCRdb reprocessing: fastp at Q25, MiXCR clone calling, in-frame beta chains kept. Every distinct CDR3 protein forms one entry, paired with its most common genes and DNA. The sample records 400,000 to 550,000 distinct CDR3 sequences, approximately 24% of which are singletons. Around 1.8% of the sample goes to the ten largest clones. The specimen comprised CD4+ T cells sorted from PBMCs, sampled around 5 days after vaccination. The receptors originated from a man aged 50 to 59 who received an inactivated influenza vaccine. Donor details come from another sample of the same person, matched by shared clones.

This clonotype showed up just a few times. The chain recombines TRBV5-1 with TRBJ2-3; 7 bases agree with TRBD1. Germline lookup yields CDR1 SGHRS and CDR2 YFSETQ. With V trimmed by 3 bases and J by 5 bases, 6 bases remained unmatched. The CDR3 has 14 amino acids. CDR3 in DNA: TGCGCCAGCAGCTCCCGGACAGGTTTAGATACGCAGTATTTT. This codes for CASSSRTGLDTQYF.

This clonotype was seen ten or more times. The CDR3 is CASSQADGYTEAFF. CDR3 nucleotide sequence: TGCGCCAGCAGCCAAGCGGACGGATACACTGAAGCTTTCTTT. The chain combines TRBV4-1 with TRBJ1-1; D unclear. The CDR3 totals 14 residues. Germline loops: CDR1 MGHRA, CDR2 YSYEKL. V lost 1 base to trimming and J lost 3 bases, with 9 bases between them.

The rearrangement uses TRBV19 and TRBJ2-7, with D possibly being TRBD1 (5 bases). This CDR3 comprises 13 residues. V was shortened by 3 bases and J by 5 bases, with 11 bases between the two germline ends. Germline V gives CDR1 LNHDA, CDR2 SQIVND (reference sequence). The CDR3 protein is CASSIKTAHEQYF. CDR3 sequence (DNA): TGTGCCAGTAGTATTAAGACAGCACACGAGCAGTACTTC.

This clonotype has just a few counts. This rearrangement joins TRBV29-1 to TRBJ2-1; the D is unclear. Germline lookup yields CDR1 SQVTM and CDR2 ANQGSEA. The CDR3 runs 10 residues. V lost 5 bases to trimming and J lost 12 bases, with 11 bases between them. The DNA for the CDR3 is TGCAGCGTTCAGGCAATGCGGCAGTTCTTC. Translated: CSVQAMRQFF.

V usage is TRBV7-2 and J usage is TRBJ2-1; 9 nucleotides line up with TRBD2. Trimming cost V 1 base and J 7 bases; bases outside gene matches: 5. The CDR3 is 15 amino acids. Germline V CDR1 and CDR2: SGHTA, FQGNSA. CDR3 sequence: CASSLGGSGGNEQFF. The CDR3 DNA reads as TGTGCCAGCAGCTTAGGGGGTAGCGGGGGTAATGAGCAGTTCTTC.

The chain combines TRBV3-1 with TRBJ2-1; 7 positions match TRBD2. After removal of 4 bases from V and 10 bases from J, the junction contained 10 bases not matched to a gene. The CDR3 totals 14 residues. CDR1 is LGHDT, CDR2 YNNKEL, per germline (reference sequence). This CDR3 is CASSPWDYNGEQFF. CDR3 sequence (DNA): TGTGCCAGCAGCCCCTGGGACTATAACGGCGAGCAGTTCTTC.

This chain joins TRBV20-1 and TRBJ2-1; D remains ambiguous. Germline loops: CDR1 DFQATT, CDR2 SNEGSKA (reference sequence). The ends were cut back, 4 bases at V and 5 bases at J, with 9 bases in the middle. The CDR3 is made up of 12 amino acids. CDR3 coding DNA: TGCAGTGCTACCAAGGTGAACAATGAGCAGTTCTTC. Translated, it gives CSATKVNNEQFF.

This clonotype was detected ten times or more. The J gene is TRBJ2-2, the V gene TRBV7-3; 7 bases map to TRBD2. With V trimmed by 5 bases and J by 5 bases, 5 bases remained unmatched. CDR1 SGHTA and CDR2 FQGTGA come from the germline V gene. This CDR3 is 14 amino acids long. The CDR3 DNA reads TGTGCCAGCAGCGATTTGGGAGGGACCGGGGAGCTGTTTTTT. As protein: CASSDLGGTGELFF.

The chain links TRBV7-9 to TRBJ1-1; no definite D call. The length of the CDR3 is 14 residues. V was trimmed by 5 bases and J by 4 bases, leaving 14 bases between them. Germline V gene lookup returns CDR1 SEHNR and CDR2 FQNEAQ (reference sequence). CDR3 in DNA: TGTGCCAGCAGCCCCCCACCACACGGCACTGAAGCTTTCTTT. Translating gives CASSPPPHGTEAFF.

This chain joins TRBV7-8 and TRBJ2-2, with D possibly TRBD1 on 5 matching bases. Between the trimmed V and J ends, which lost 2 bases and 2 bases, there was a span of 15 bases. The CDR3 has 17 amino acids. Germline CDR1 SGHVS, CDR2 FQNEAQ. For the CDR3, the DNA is TGTGCCAGCAGCTTAAGGACCGGCAGGGCTAACACCGGGGAGCTGTTTTTT. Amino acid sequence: CASSLRTGRANTGELFF.

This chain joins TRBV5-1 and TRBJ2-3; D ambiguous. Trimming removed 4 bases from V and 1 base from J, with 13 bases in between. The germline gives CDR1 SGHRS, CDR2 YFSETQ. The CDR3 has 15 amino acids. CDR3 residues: CASSPTVGGTDTQYF. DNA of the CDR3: TGCGCCAGCAGCCCGACGGTCGGCGGCACAGATACGCAGTATTTT. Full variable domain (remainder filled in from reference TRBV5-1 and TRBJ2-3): KAGVTQTPRYLIKTRGQQVTLSCSPISGHRSVSWYQQTPGQGLQFLFEYFSETQRNKGNFPGRFSGRQFSNSRSEMNVSTLELGDSALYLCASSPTVGGTDTQYFGPGTRLTVL.

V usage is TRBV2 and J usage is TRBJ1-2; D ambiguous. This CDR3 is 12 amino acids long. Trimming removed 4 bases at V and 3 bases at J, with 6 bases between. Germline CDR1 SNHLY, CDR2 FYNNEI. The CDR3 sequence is CASSGGHYGYTF. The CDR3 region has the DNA TGTGCCAGCAGTGGAGGTCACTATGGCTACACCTTC.

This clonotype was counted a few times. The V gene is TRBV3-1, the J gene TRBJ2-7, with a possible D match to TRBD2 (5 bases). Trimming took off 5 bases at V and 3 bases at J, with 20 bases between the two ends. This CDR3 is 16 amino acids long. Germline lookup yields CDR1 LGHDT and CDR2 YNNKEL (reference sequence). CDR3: CASSEKHRDRRYEQYF. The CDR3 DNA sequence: TGTGCCAGCAGCGAAAAACACCGGGATCGACGCTACGAGCAGTACTTC.

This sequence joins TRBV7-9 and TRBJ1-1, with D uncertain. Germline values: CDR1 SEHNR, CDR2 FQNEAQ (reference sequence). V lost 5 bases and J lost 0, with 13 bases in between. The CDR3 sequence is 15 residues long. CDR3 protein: CASSPMAGLNTEAFF. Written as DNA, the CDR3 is TGTGCCAGCAGCCCGATGGCCGGATTGAACACTGAAGCTTTCTTT.

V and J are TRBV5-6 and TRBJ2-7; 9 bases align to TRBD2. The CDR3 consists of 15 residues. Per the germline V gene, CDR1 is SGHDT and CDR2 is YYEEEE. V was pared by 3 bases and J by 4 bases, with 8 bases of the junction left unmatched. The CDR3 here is CASSSTGTSWYEQYF. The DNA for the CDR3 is TGTGCCAGCAGCTCGACCGGGACTAGCTGGTACGAGCAGTACTTC. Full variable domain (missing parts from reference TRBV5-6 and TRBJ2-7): DAGVTQSPTHLIKTRGQQVTLRCSPKSGHDTVSWYQQALGQGPQFIFQYYEEEERQRGNFPDRFSGHQFPNYSSELNVNALLLGDSALYLCASSSTGTSWYEQYFGPGTRLTVT.

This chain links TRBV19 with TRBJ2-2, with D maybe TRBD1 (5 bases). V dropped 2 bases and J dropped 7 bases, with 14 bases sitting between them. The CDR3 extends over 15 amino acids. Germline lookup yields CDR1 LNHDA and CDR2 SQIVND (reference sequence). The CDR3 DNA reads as TGTGCCAGTAGTATAACGCAGGGCTGGATCGGGGAGCTGTTTTTT. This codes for CASSITQGWIGELFF.

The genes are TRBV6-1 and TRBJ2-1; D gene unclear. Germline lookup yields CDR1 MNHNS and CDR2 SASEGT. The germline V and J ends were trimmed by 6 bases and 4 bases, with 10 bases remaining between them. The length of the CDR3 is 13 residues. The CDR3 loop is CASREQRYNEQFF. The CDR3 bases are TGTGCCAGCAGGGAACAGAGATACAATGAGCAGTTCTTC.

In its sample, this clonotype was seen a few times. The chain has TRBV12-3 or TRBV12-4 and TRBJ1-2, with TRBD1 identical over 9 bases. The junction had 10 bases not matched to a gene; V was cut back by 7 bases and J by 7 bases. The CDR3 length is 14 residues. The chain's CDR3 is CASTLAGTGFGYTF. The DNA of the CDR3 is TGTGCCAGCACCCTCGCCGGGACAGGGTTTGGCTACACCTTC.

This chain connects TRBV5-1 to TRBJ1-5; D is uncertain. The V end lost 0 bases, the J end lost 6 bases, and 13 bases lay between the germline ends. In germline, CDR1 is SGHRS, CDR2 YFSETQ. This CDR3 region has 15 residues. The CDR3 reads CASSLDGSSSQPQHF. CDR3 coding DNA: TGCGCCAGCAGCTTGGATGGAAGTTCCAGTCAGCCCCAGCATTTT.

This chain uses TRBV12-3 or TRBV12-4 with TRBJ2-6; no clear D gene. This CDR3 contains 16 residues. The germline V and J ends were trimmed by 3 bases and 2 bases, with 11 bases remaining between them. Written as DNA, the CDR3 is TGTGCCAGCAGTTTTTCGAGCTGGACTGGGGCCAACGTCCTGACTTTC. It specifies CASSFSSWTGANVLTF.

In nucleotides, the CDR3 is TGTGCCAGCAGTTCGACAGGGGTGGGGACCTACGAGCAGTACTTC. It is translated as CASSSTGVGTYEQYF. The chain has TRBV6-2 or TRBV6-3 and TRBJ2-7; 8 nucleotides line up with TRBD1. The CDR3 has 15 amino acids. The V gene end was trimmed by 4 bases and the J gene end by 2 bases; junction bases not matched to a gene: 7. Germline CDR1 and CDR2: MNHEY and SVGEGT.

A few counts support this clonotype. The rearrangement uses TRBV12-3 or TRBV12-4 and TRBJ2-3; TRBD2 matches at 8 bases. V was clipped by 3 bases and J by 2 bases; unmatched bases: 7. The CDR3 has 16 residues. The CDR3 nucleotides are TGTGCCAGCAGTTTCTCCGGGACTAGACTCACAGATACGCAGTATTTT. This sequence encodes CASSFSGTRLTDTQYF.

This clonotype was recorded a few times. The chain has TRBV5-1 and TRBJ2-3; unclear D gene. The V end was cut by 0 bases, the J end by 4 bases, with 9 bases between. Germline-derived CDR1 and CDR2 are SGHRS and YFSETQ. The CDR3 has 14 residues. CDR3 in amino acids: CASSLGAHSDTQYF. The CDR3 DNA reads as TGCGCCAGCAGCTTGGGGGCGCATTCAGATACGCAGTATTTT.

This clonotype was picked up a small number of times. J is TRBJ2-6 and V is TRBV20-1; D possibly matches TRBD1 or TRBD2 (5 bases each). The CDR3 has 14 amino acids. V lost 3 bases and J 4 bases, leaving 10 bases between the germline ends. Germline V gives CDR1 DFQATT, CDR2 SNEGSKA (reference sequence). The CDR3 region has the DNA TGCAGTGCTAGGGGGGTCGCCGGGGCCAACGTCCTGACTTTC. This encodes CSARGVAGANVLTF.

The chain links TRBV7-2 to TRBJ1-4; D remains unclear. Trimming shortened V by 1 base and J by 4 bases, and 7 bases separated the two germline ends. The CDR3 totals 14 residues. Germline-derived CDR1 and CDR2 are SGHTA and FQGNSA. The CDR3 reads CASSLGRRNEKLFF. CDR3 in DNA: TGTGCCAGCAGCTTAGGCCGGCGTAATGAAAAACTGTTTTTT.

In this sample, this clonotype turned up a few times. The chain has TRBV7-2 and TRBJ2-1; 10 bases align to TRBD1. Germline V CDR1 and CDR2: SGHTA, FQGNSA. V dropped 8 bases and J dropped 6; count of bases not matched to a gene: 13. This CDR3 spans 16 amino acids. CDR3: CASLTVGTGDFNEQFF. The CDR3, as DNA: TGTGCCAGCTTGACCGTTGGGACAGGGGATTTCAATGAGCAGTTCTTC.

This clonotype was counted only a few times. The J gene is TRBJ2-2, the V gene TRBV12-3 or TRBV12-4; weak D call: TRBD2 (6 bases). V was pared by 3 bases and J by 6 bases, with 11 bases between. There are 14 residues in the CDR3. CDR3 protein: CASSLSLAPGELFF. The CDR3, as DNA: TGTGCCAGCAGTTTGTCCCTAGCGCCCGGGGAGCTGTTTTTT.